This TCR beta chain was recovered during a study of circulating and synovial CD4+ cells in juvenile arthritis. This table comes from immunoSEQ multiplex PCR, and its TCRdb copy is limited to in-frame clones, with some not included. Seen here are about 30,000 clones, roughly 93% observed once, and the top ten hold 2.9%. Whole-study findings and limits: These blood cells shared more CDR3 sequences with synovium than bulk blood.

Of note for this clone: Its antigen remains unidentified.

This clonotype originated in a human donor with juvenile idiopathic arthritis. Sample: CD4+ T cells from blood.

CDR3 in DNA: TGTGCCAGCTCTAGACTAGCGGGAGGGCCTGAGGAGACCCAGTACTTC. This translates into CASSRLAGGPEETQYF. The chain links TRBV2 to TRBJ2-5; TRBD2 agrees at 14 bases. In germline, CDR1 is SNHLY, CDR2 FYNNEI. V dropped 8 bases and J dropped 5; count of bases not matched to a gene: 10. The CDR3 loop spans 16 amino acids.